This entry concerns a single T cell receptor (beta chain). The V end was cut by 6 bases, the J end by 3 bases, with 17 bases between. This CDR3 contains 16 residues. The V gene's germline CDR1 is MDHEN and CDR2 SYDVKM. This sample was taken from a study of CD8 T cells in Susac syndrome. An amount of RNA that ranged from about 0.45 to 1 ug was reverse transcribed with random hexamers. The TCR beta CDR3 was amplified by immunoSEQ multiplex PCR across 54 Vbeta, 13 Jbeta. TCRdb re-called the immunoSEQ multiplex PCR reads through MiXCR, storing one row per CDR3 protein. Among some 300,000 distinct CDR3 sequences listed, 89% were seen once.

The TCR sequence derives from a human donor with multiple sclerosis. The sequenced sample was CD8+ T cells from PBMCs. V is TRBV28 and J is TRBJ2-2; D gene uncertain. Here the CDR3 reads CASRKTQEWDTGELFF. The CDR3 DNA reads TGTGCCAGCAGGAAGACTCAAGAATGGGACACCGGGGAGCTGTTTTTT. The full variable domain, rest sourced from reference TRBV28 and TRBJ2-2, is DVKVTQSSRYLVKRTGEKVFLECVQDMDHENMFWYRQDPGLGLRLIYFSYDVKMKEKGDIPEGYSVSREKKERFSLILESASTNQTSMYLCASRKTQEWDTGELFFGEGSRLTVL.